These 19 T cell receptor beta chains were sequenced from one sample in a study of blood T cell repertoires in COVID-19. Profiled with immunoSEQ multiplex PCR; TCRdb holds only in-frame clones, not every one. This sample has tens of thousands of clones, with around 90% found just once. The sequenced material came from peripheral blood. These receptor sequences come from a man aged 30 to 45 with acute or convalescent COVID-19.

The CDR3: CASRRGELSSPLHF. The CDR3 DNA is TGTGCCAGCAGACGGGGGGAGCTTAGTTCACCCCTCCACTTT. This sequence joins TRBV6-5 and TRBJ1-6, with D possibly TRBD1 on 5 matching bases. The CDR3 runs 14 residues. The germline V gene has CDR1 MNHEY and CDR2 SVGAGI. V dropped 6 bases and J dropped 9 bases, with 15 bases sitting between them.

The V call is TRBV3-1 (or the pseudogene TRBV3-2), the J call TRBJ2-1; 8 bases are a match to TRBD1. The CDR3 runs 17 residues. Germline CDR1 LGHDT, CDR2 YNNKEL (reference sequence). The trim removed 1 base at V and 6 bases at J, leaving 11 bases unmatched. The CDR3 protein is CASSQGSGTGVSNEQFF. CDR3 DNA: TGTGCCAGCAGCCAAGGCTCCGGGACAGGAGTTAGCAATGAGCAGTTCTTC.

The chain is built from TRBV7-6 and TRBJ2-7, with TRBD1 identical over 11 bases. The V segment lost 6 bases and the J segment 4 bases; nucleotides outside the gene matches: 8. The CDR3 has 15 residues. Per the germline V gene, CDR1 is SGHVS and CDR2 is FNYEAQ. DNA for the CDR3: TGTGCCAGCAGTCCAGAGGGACAGGGGGGTTACGAGCAGTACTTC. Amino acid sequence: CASSPEGQGGYEQYF.

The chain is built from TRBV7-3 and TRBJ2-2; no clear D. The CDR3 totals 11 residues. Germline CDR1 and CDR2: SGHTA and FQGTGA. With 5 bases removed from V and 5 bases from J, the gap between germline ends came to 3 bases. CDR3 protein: CASSLTGELFF. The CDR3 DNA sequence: TGTGCCAGCAGCCTTACCGGGGAGCTGTTTTTT.

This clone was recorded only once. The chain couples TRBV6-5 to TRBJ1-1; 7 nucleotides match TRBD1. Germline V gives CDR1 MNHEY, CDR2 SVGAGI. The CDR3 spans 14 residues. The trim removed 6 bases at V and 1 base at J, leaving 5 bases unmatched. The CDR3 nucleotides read TGTGCCAGCAGAAATGGGGACAGGAACACTGAAGCTTTCTTT. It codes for CASRNGDRNTEAFF.

The CDR3 spells CASATGEVEQYF. In DNA, the CDR3 is TGTGCCAGCGCGACAGGGGAGGTCGAGCAGTACTTC. The chain joins TRBV6-5 to TRBJ2-7; 8 nucleotides line up with TRBD1. The CDR3 sequence is 12 residues long. The ends lost 8 bases at V and 6 bases at J; junction bases unmatched: 6. Germline CDR1 and CDR2: MNHEY and SVGAGI.

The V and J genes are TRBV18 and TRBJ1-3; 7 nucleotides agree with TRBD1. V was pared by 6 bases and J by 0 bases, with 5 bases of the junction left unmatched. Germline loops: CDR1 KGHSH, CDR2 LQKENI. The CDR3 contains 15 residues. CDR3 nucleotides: TGTGCCAGCTCTCAACAGGGGAACTCTGGAAACACCATATATTTT. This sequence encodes CASSQQGNSGNTIYF.

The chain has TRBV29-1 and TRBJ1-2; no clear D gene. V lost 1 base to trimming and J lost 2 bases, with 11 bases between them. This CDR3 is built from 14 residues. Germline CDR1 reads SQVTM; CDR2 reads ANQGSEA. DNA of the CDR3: TGCAGCGTTGAAGTAGCGCCCTTCAACTATGGCTACACCTTC. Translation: CSVEVAPFNYGYTF.

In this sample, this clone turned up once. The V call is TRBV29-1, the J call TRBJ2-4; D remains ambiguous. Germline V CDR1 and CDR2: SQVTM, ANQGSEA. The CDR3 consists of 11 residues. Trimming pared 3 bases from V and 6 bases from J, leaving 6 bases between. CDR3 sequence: CSVEYRNIQYF. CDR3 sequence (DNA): TGCAGCGTTGAGTACAGAAACATTCAGTACTTC.

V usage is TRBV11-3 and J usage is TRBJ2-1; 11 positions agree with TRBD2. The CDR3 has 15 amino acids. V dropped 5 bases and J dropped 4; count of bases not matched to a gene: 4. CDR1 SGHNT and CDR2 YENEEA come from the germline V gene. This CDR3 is CASSRGTSGYNEQFF. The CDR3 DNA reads TGTGCCAGCAGCCGCGGGACTAGCGGATACAATGAGCAGTTCTTC. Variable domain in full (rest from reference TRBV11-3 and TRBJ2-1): EAGVVQSPRYKIIEKKQPVAFWCNPISGHNTLYWYLQNLGQGPELLIRYENEEAVDDSQLPKDRFSAERLKGVDSTLKIQPAELGDSAVYLCASSRGTSGYNEQFFGPGTRLTVL.

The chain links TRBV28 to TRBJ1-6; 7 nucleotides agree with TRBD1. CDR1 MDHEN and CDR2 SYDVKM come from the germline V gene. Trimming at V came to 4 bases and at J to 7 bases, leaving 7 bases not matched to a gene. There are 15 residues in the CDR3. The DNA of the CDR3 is TGTGCCAGCAGTTATCCCGGGACAGCCAATTCACCCCTCCACTTT. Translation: CASSYPGTANSPLHF.

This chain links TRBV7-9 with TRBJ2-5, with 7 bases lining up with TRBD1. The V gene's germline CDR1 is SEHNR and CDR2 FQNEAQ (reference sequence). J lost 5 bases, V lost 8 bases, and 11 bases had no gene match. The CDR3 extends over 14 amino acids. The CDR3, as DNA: TGTGCCAGCTCGGTAGCAGGGGGAAAGGAGACCCAGTACTTC. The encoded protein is CASSVAGGKETQYF.

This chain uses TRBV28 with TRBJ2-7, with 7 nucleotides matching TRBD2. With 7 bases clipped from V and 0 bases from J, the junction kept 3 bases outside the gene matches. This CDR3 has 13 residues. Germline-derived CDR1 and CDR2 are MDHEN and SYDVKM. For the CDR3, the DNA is TGTGCCAGCACCGGGACTAACTCCTACGAGCAGTACTTC. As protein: CASTGTNSYEQYF.

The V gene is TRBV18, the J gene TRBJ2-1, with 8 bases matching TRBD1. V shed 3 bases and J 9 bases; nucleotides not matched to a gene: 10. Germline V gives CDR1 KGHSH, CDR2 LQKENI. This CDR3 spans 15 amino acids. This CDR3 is CASSPDRVGLGEQFF. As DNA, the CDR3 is TGTGCCAGCTCACCGGACAGGGTTGGTTTGGGTGAGCAGTTCTTC.

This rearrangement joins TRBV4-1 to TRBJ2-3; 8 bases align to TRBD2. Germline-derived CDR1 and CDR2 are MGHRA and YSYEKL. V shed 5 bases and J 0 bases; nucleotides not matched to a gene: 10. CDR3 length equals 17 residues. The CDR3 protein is CASSSRGGAESTDTQYF. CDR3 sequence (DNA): TGCGCCAGCAGCTCCCGGGGGGGAGCGGAAAGCACAGATACGCAGTATTTT.

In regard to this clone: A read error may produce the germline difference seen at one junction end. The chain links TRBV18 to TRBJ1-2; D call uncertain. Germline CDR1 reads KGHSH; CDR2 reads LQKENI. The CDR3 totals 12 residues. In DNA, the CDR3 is TGTACCAGCTCGGAGTCTAACTATGGCTACACCTTC. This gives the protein CTSSESNYGYTF.

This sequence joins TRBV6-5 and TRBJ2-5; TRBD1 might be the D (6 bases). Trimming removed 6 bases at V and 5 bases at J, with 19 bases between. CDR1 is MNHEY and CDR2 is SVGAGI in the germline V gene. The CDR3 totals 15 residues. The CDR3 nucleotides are TGTGCCAGCAGAAGTGGACAGCTACTAGGGGAGACCCAGTACTTC. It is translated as CASRSGQLLGETQYF.

The CDR3 region has the DNA TGTGCCAGCAGCCTCGGTCGTGTGGCGGGCTTATATGGCTACACCTTC. Translation: CASSLGRVAGLYGYTF. The genes are TRBV7-8 and TRBJ1-2; D unclear. The germline CDR1 and CDR2 sequences are SGHVS and FQNEAQ. This CDR3 is 16 amino acids long. Trimming took off 5 bases at V and 5 bases at J, with 21 bases between the two ends. The full variable domain, its missing parts supplied by reference TRBV7-8 and TRBJ1-2, is GAGVSQSPRYKVAKRGQDVALRCDPISGHVSLFWYQQALGQGPEFLTYFQNEAQLDKSGLPSDRFFAERPEGSVSTLKIQRTQQEDSAVYLCASSLGRVAGLYGYTFGSGTRLTVV.

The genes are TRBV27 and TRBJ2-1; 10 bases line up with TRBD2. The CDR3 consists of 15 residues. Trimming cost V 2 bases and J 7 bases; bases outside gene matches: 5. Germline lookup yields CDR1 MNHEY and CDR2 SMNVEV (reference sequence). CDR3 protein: CASSLGTSVGNEQFF. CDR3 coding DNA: TGTGCCAGCAGTTTAGGGACTAGCGTTGGGAATGAGCAGTTCTTC.